This entry lists 24 T cell receptor beta chains sequenced from one sample in a study of T cell clones after liver transplantation. Measured with immunoSEQ multiplex PCR; TCRdb has only the in-frame clones, and not every one. Here the sample spans some 57,000 clones, roughly three quarters being singletons. Specimen: CD4+ T cells from blood, collected at the 22-month timepoint. The receptor set was obtained from a human patient who received a liver transplant. Some T cells may be provided by the graft donor.

The chain combines TRBV11-3 with TRBJ2-1; 8 nucleotides agree with TRBD2. The germline V gene encodes CDR1 SGHNT and CDR2 YENEEA. CDR3 size: 17 residues. J was trimmed by 7 bases and V by 0 bases; bases with no gene match: 11. For the CDR3, the DNA is TGTGCCAGCAGCTTAGACCCCGAGCGGGGGCCGGGGAATGAGCAGTTCTTC. Translation gives CASSLDPERGPGNEQFF.

The chain has TRBV5-6 and TRBJ1-3; no clear D. Germline-derived CDR1 and CDR2 are SGHDT and YYEEEE. The CDR3 runs 17 residues. V lost 0 bases and J 0 bases, leaving 13 bases between the germline ends. The CDR3 region is CASSLVSTPSSGNTIYF. The CDR3 coding sequence is TGTGCCAGCAGCTTGGTTTCTACTCCAAGCTCTGGAAACACCATATATTTT.

The chain carries TRBV30 and TRBJ1-3; no definite D call. Germline assignment: CDR1 GTSNPN and CDR2 SVGIG (reference sequence). Trimming shortened V by 0 bases and J by 4 bases, and 10 bases separated the two germline ends. This CDR3 has 14 residues. The CDR3: CAWSVGLGGNTIYF. In DNA form, the CDR3 reads TGTGCCTGGAGTGTAGGGTTGGGCGGAAACACCATATATTTT.

This clone was seen once. V gene TRBV6-1 combines with J gene TRBJ2-3; D unresolved. The ends were cut back, 1 base at V and 4 bases at J, with 12 bases in the middle. CDR3 length equals 15 residues. Germline V lookup: CDR1 MNHNS, CDR2 SASEGT. CDR3 residues: CASSEVSSRSDTQYF. CDR3 nucleotide sequence: TGTGCCAGCAGTGAAGTTTCCTCCCGGTCAGATACGCAGTATTTT.

This clone showed up just a few times. The V gene is TRBV7-5, the J gene TRBJ2-1; the DNA was not compared with TRBD2, the D call given in the table. TRBV7-5 is deemed a pseudogene. This CDR3 spans 15 amino acids. CDR3 amino acids: CASSDKRGGFNEQFF. CDR3 nucleotide sequence: TGTGCCAGCAGCGACAAGCGGGGGGGCTTCAATGAGCAGTTCTTC.

The chain recombines TRBV19 with TRBJ2-3; D possibly uses TRBD1 or TRBD2 (5 bases each). In germline, CDR1 is LNHDA, CDR2 SQIVND (reference sequence). The CDR3 covers 14 residues. V lost 3 bases and J lost 8, with 15 bases in between. Written as DNA, the CDR3 is TGTGCCAGTAGTATGGGGGTTAGGCCGGCTACGCAGTATTTT. Translating gives CASSMGVRPATQYF.

The chain couples TRBV19 to TRBJ2-5; D unresolved. The CDR3 is 13 amino acids. Germline values: CDR1 LNHDA, CDR2 SQIVND (reference sequence). V was pared by 1 base and J by 0 bases, with 3 bases between. The CDR3 DNA follows: TGTGCCAGTAGTATAGGCAACCAAGAGACCCAGTACTTC. Translating gives CASSIGNQETQYF.

The table lists this clone with a few counts. This chain joins TRBV27 and TRBJ2-5; no reliable D call. V dropped 5 bases and J dropped 5 bases, with 21 bases sitting between them. Germline CDR1 MNHEY, CDR2 SMNVEV (reference sequence). This CDR3 is built from 16 residues. The CDR3 loop reads CASSNSKGPKGETQYF. CDR3 nucleotides: TGTGCCAGCAGTAACAGTAAAGGGCCTAAAGGGGAGACCCAGTACTTC.

This clone was detected once. The V gene is TRBV6-5, the J gene TRBJ2-7; unclear D gene. This CDR3 region has 11 residues. Germline CDR1 and CDR2: MNHEY and SVGAGI. V lost 6 bases and J 4 bases, leaving 7 bases between the germline ends. The CDR3 nucleotides read TGTGCCAGCAGGGGCAATTACGAGCAGTACTTC. This encodes CASRGNYEQYF.

The chain links TRBV9 to TRBJ2-1, with D unresolved. The length of the CDR3 is 15 residues. Germline V gene sequence: CDR1 SGDLS, CDR2 YYNGEE. Trimming removed 0 bases at V and 0 bases at J, with 7 bases between. CDR3 sequence reads: CASSVEGNSYNEQFF. The CDR3 region has the DNA TGTGCCAGCAGCGTAGAAGGGAACTCCTACAATGAGCAGTTCTTC.

This sequence joins TRBV10-3 and TRBJ1-3, with 10 bases lining up with TRBD1. J lost 3 bases, V lost 4 bases, and 6 bases had no gene match. This CDR3 contains 16 residues. From germline, CDR1 is ENHRY and CDR2 SYGVKD. CDR3 nucleotide sequence: TGTGCCATCAGTGTTTCCGGGACAGGGGATGGAAACACCATATATTTT. Protein: CAISVSGTGDGNTIYF.

In this sample, this clone turned up a few times. The rearrangement uses TRBV11-2 and TRBJ2-7; D is undetermined. The V end was cut by 0 bases, the J end by 6 bases, with 3 bases between. This CDR3 is 11 amino acids long. The germline gives CDR1 SGHAT, CDR2 FQNNGV. The CDR3 bases are TGTGCCAGCAGCTTAGAGGCCGAGCAGTACTTC. The encoded protein is CASSLEAEQYF. The variable domain in full, with the rest retrieved from reference TRBV11-2 and TRBJ2-7, is EAGVAQSPRYKIIEKRQSVAFWCNPISGHATLYWYQQILGQGPKLLIQFQNNGVVDDSQLPKDRFSAERLKGVDSTLKIQPAKLEDSAVYLCASSLEAEQYFGPGTRLTVT.

This chain joins TRBV6-6 and TRBJ2-3; the D gene is possibly TRBD2 (6 bases). Germline CDR1 MNHNY, CDR2 SVGAGI (reference sequence). This CDR3 comprises 15 residues. V was cut by 6 bases and J by 1 base, with 14 bases left in between. CDR3 protein: CASRSTGGGTDTQYF. DNA for the CDR3: TGTGCCAGCAGATCCACTGGCGGGGGCACAGATACGCAGTATTTT.

The chain recombines TRBV7-9 with TRBJ2-1; D possibly corresponds to TRBD2 (5 bases). Germline loops: CDR1 SEHNR, CDR2 FQNEAQ (reference sequence). V shed 3 bases and J shed 6 bases, with 12 bases lying between them. This CDR3 region has 14 residues. Here the CDR3 reads CASSFGERINEQFF. CDR3 nucleotides: TGTGCCAGCAGCTTCGGGGAAAGGATCAATGAGCAGTTCTTC.

This chain links TRBV21-1 with TRBJ1-5; the table names TRBD1, a call not compared with the DNA. TRBV21-1 is recorded as a pseudogene. CDR3 size: 18 residues. The CDR3 region is CASSPSTGTGVPNQPQHF. DNA of the CDR3: TGTGCCAGCAGCCCTTCTACCGGGACAGGGGTACCCAATCAGCCCCAGCATTTT.

This clone is medium-sized by share. This rearrangement joins TRBV30 to TRBJ1-1, with D possibly being TRBD1 (6 bases). V was clipped by 5 bases and J by 1 base, with 11 bases between them. The germline CDR1 and CDR2 sequences are GTSNPN and SVGIG (reference sequence). CDR3 size: 13 residues. The CDR3 DNA sequence: TGTGCCTGGGTACAGGGTGGGAACACTGAAGCTTTCTTT. Translation gives CAWVQGGNTEAFF.

V is TRBV7-8 and J is TRBJ2-3, with D perhaps given as TRBD1 or TRBD2 (6 bases each). Trimming took off 5 bases at V and 1 base at J, with 19 bases between the two ends. Looked up from germline, CDR1 is SGHVS and CDR2 is FQNEAQ. There are 17 residues in the CDR3. The CDR3 reads CASSPQGGRIGTDTQYF. CDR3 sequence (DNA): TGTGCCAGCAGCCCTCAAGGGGGGCGGATAGGCACAGATACGCAGTATTTT.

The rearrangement links TRBV11-1 to TRBJ2-5; 15 bases agree with TRBD2. Per germline, CDR1 SGHAT and CDR2 FQDESV (reference sequence). There are 19 residues in the CDR3. Trimming took 4 bases from V and 4 from J; bases not matched to a gene: 13. CDR3 sequence (DNA): TGTGCCAGCAGCTCCCCAGGACTAGCGGGGGGGCCAGGGCGAGAGACCCAGTACTTC. Residues: CASSSPGLAGGPGRETQYF.

The chain joins TRBV5-6 to TRBJ2-7; no clear D. The germline V gene encodes CDR1 SGHDT and CDR2 YYEEEE. The length of the CDR3 is 13 residues. Trimming removed 0 bases from V and 5 bases from J, with 9 bases in between. This CDR3 reads CASSLGPTDEQYF. The CDR3 DNA is TGTGCCAGCAGCTTGGGCCCTACGGACGAGCAGTACTTC. Full variable domain (rest looked up from reference TRBV5-6 and TRBJ2-7): DAGVTQSPTHLIKTRGQQVTLRCSPKSGHDTVSWYQQALGQGPQFIFQYYEEEERQRGNFPDRFSGHQFPNYSSELNVNALLLGDSALYLCASSLGPTDEQYFGPGTRLTVT.

The chain employs TRBV6-1 and TRBJ1-5; the D gene is possibly TRBD1 (6 bases). The germline V gene has CDR1 MNHNS and CDR2 SASEGT. CDR3 size: 15 residues. V gave up 2 bases and J gave up 1 base, with 9 bases separating them. As DNA, the CDR3 is TGTGCCAGCAGTGAATTGGGGGCGAGCAATCAGCCCCAGCATTTT. Translated, it gives CASSELGASNQPQHF.

The V call is TRBV2, the J call TRBJ2-1; 8 bases are shared with TRBD2. CDR1 SNHLY and CDR2 FYNNEI come from the germline V gene. This CDR3 region has 14 residues. V was pared by 10 bases and J by 6 bases, with 11 bases of the junction left unmatched. The CDR3 region is CATRRGGAVNEQFF. CDR3 coding DNA: TGTGCCACCCGCCGGGGGGGGGCGGTCAATGAGCAGTTCTTC. Full variable domain (rest looked up from reference TRBV2 and TRBJ2-1): EPEVTQTPSHQVTQMGQEVILRCVPISNHLYFYWYRQILGQKVEFLVSFYNNEISEKSEIFDDQFSVERPDGSNFTLKIRSTKLEDSAMYFCATRRGGAVNEQFFGPGTRLTVL.

The CDR3 DNA reads as TGTGCCAGCTCACCCATCAGAGCTGAAGCTTTCTTT. Amino acids: CASSPIRAEAFF. The rearrangement uses TRBV18 and TRBJ1-1; no clear D gene. Germline values: CDR1 KGHSH, CDR2 LQKENI. CDR3 size: 12 residues. Trimming took off 3 bases at V and 6 bases at J, with 8 bases between the two ends.

The chain uses TRBV5-5 and TRBJ1-2; D uncertain. This CDR3 is 14 amino acids long. V shed 4 bases and J shed 6 bases, with 16 bases lying between them. Germline V gene data show CDR1 as SGHKS and CDR2 as YYEKEE (reference sequence). Here the CDR3 reads CASSPGPRENGYTF. DNA of the CDR3: TGTGCCAGCAGCCCCGGCCCTAGGGAAAATGGCTACACCTTC. The entire variable domain, with the rest obtained from reference TRBV5-5 and TRBJ1-2, is as follows: DAGVTQSPTHLIKTRGQQVTLRCSPISGHKSVSWYQQVLGQGPQFIFQYYEKEERGRGNFPDRFSARQFPNYSSELNVNALLLGDSALYLCASSPGPRENGYTFGSGTRLTVV.

This clone was observed many times. The chain joins TRBV4-1 to TRBJ2-7; D tentatively reads TRBD1 or TRBD2 (5 bases each). This CDR3 has 14 amino acids. V was clipped by 5 bases and J by 3 bases, with 14 bases between them. Germline assignment: CDR1 MGHRA and CDR2 YSYEKL. CDR3 loop: CASSNPGRVYEQYF. CDR3 DNA sequence: TGCGCCAGCAGCAATCCGGGACGGGTCTACGAGCAGTACTTC.